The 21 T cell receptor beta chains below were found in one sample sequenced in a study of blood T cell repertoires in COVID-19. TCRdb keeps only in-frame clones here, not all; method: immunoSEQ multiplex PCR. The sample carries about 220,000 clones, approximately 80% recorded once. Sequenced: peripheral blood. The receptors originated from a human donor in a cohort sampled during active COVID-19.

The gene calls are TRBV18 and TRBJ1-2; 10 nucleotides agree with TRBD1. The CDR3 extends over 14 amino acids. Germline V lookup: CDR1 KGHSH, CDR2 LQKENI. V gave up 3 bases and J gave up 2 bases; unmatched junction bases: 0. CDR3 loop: CASSPGQGNYGYTF. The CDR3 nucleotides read TGTGCCAGCTCACCGGGACAGGGGAACTATGGCTACACCTTC.

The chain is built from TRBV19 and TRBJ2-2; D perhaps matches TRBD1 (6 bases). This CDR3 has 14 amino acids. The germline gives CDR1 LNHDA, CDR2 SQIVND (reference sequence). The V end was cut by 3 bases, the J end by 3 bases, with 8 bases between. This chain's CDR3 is CASSIYRDTGELFF. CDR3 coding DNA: TGTGCCAGTAGTATTTACAGGGACACCGGGGAGCTGTTTTTT.

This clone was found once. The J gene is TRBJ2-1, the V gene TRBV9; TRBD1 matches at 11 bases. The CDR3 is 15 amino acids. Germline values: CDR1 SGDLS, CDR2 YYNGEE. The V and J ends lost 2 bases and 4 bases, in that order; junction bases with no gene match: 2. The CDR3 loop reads CASSVRDRGYNEQFF. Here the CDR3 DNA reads TGTGCCAGCAGCGTCCGGGACAGGGGGTACAATGAGCAGTTCTTC.

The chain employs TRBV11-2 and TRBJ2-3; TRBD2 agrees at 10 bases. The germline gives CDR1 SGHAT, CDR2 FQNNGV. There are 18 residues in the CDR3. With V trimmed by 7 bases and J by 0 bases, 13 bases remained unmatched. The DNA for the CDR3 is TGTGCCAGCACCACAAGGGCTAGCGGGGGCTCTAGCACAGATACGCAGTATTTT. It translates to CASTTRASGGSSTDTQYF.

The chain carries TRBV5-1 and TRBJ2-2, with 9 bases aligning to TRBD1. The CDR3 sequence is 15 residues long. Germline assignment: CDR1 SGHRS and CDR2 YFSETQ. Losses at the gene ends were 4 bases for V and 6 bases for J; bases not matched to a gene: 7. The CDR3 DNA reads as TGCGCCAGCAGCCAACAGGGGGCGACGGCCGGGGAGCTGTTTTTT. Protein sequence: CASSQQGATAGELFF.

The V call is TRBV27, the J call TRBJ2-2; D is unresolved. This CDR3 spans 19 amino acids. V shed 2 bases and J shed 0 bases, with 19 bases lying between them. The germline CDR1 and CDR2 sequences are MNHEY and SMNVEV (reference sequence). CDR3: CASSLRLRVGQPNTGELFF. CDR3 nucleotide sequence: TGTGCCAGCAGTTTAAGGTTGCGTGTTGGGCAGCCGAACACCGGGGAGCTGTTTTTT.

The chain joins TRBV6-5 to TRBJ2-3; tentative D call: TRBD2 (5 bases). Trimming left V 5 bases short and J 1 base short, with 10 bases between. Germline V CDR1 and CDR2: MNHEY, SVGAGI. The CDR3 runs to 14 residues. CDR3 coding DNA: TGTGCCAGCAGTATGGAGGTTGGCACAGATACGCAGTATTTT. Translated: CASSMEVGTDTQYF.

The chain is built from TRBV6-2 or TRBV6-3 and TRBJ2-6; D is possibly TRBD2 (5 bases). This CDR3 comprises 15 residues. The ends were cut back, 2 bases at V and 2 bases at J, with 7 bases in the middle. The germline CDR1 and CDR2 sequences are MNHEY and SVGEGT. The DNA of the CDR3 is TGTGCCAGCAGTTACCCGGGGACTGGGGCCAACGTCCTGACTTTC. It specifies CASSYPGTGANVLTF.

The CDR3 region is CSVEWQNYGYTF. In nucleotides, the CDR3 is TGCAGCGTTGAGTGGCAGAACTATGGCTACACCTTC. This chain joins TRBV29-1 and TRBJ1-2; D gene uncertain. The CDR3 loop spans 12 amino acids. V shed 3 bases and J shed 2 bases, with 7 bases lying between them. The germline gives CDR1 SQVTM, CDR2 ANQGSEA. Using reference TRBV29-1 and TRBJ1-2 for the parts outside the CDR3, the full variable domain is SAVISQKPSRDICQRGTSLTIQCQVDSQVTMMFWYRQQPGQSLTLIATANQGSEATYESGFVIDKFPISRPNLTFSTLTVSNMSPEDSSIYLCSVEWQNYGYTFGSGTRLTVV.

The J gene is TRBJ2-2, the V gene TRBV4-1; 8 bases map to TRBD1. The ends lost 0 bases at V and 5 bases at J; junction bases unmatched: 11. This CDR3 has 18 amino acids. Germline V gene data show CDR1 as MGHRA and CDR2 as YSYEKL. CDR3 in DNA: TGCGCCAGCAGCCAAGATTGGGACAGGTGGAATCCAACCGGGGAGCTGTTTTTT. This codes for CASSQDWDRWNPTGELFF.

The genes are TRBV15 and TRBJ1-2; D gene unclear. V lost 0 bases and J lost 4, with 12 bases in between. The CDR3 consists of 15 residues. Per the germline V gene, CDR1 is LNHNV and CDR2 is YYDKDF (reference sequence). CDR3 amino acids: CATSRDRGEGYGYTF. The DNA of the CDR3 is TGTGCCACCAGCAGAGATCGGGGAGAGGGCTATGGCTACACCTTC.

CDR3 region: CASSASGAPNQPQHF. In nucleotides, the CDR3 is TGTGCCAGCAGCGCTTCAGGGGCGCCCAATCAGCCCCAGCATTTT. V is TRBV9 and J is TRBJ1-5, with D possibly being TRBD1 (6 bases). CDR3 length: 15 residues. Trimming removed 3 bases at V and 3 bases at J, with 13 bases between. CDR1 and CDR2 from the germline V gene are SGDLS and YYNGEE.

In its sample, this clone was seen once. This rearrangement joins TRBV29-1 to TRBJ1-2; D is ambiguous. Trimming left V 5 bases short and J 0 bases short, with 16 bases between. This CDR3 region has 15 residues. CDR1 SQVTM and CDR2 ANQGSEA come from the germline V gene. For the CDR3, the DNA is TGCAGCGTTAAACTAGGGATAAGCGCTAACTATGGCTACACCTTC. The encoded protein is CSVKLGISANYGYTF.

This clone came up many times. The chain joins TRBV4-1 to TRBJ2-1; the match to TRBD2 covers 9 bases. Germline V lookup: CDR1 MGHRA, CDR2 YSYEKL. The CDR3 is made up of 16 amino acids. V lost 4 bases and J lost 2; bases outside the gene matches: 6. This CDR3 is CASSRAGGPPYNEQFF. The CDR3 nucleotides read TGCGCCAGCAGCCGAGCGGGAGGCCCACCCTACAATGAGCAGTTCTTC.

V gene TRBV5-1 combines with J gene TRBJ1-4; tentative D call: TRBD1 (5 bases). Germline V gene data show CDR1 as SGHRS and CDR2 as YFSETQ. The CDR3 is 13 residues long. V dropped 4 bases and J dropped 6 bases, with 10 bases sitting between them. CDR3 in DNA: TGCGCCAGCAGCCAAATGACAGATGAAAAACTGTTTTTT. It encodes CASSQMTDEKLFF. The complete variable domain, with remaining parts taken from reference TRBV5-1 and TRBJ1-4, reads KAGVTQTPRYLIKTRGQQVTLSCSPISGHRSVSWYQQTPGQGLQFLFEYFSETQRNKGNFPGRFSGRQFSNSRSEMNVSTLELGDSALYLCASSQMTDEKLFFGSGTQLSVL.

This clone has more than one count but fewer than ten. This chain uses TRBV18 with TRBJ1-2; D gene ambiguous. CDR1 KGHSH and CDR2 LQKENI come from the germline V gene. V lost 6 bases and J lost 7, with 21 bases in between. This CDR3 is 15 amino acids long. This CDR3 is CASSPRGEGGVGYTF. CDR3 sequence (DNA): TGTGCCAGCTCCCCCCGGGGTGAAGGAGGCGTTGGCTACACCTTC.

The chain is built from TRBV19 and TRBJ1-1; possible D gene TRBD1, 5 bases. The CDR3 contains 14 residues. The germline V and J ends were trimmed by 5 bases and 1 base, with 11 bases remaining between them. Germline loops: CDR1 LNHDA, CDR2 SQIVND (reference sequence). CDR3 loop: CASSPPGGNTEAFF. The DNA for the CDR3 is TGTGCCAGTAGTCCCCCCGGGGGGAACACTGAAGCTTTCTTT.

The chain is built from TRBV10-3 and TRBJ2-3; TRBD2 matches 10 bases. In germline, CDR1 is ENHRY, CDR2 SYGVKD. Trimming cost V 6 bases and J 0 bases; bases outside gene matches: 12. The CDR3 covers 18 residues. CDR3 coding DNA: TGTGCCATCAGGCCGGGACTAGCGCAAGGACCCAGCACAGATACGCAGTATTTT. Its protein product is CAIRPGLAQGPSTDTQYF.

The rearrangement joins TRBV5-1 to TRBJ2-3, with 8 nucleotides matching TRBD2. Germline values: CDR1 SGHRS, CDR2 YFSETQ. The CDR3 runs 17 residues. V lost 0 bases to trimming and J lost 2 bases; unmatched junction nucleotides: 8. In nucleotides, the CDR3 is TGCGCCAGCAGCTTGGGAGCGGGGGCCGGTTTCACAGATACGCAGTATTTT. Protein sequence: CASSLGAGAGFTDTQYF.

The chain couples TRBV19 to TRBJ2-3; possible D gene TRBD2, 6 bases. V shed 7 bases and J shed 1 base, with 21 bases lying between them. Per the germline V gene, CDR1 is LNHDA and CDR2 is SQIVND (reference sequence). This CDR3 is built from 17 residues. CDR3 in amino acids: CASTTGTSGWGTDTQYF. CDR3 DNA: TGTGCCAGTACCACCGGGACTTCCGGTTGGGGCACAGATACGCAGTATTTT.

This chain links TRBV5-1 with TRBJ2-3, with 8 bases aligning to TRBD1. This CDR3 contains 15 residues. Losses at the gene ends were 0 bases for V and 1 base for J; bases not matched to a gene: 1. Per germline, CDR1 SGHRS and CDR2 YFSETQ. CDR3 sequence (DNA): TGCGCCAGCAGCTTGGTGACAGGGGGCACAGATACGCAGTATTTT. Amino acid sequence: CASSLVTGGTDTQYF.